The 10 T cell receptor beta chains in this list originate from one sample, sequenced in a study of human versus mouse CDR3 diversity and MHC coevolution. Libraries were prepared by immunoSEQ multiplex PCR; TCRdb keeps only in-frame clonotypes and omits some of them. This sample yields some 80,000 clones, of which roughly 90% are seen a single time; around 0.15% belongs to the top ten. What was sequenced was naive CD4+ T cells from blood. The subset: CD45RO-negative CD62L-positive naive CD4 T cells. These receptors originate from a person aged 25 to 75 in good health.

The chain carries TRBV6-1 and TRBJ1-1; D unresolved. V lost 7 bases, J lost 4 bases, and 16 bases lay in between. This CDR3 region has 14 residues. The germline V gene encodes CDR1 MNHNS and CDR2 SASEGT. The DNA for the CDR3 is TGTGCCAGCAACCGAGGGCTCCTCTTCACTGAAGCTTTCTTT. This gives the protein CASNRGLLFTEAFF.

This rearrangement joins TRBV7-8 to TRBJ1-2; TRBD1 matches 10 bases. Trimming removed 5 bases from V and 4 bases from J; junction bases left unmatched: 4. CDR3 length equals 14 residues. The V gene's germline CDR1 is SGHVS and CDR2 FQNEAQ. The CDR3, as DNA: TGTGCCAGCAGCCAGGGACAGGGGAGCTATGGCTACACCTTC. Its protein is CASSQGQGSYGYTF.

V and J are TRBV5-6 and TRBJ1-3; TRBD1 aligns across 8 bases. The CDR3 covers 14 residues. Germline V gives CDR1 SGHDT, CDR2 YYEEEE. The J segment lost 4 bases and the V segment lost 1 base, leaving 1 base of the junction unmatched. The CDR3 sequence: CASSLSGGGNTIYF. CDR3 bases: TGTGCCAGCAGCTTGTCAGGGGGCGGAAACACCATATATTTT.

The chain employs TRBV5-1 and TRBJ2-3, with 9 positions matching TRBD2. The CDR3 is made up of 15 amino acids. Looked up from germline, CDR1 is SGHRS and CDR2 is YFSETQ. Unmatched junction bases numbered 3, after V lost 0 bases and J lost 4 bases. The CDR3 region is CASSLDASGADTQYF. CDR3 in DNA: TGCGCCAGCAGCTTGGATGCTAGCGGGGCAGATACGCAGTATTTT.

The chain joins TRBV5-4 to TRBJ2-1; 9 nucleotides match TRBD2. CDR1 and CDR2 from the germline V gene are SGHNT and YYREEE (reference sequence). The CDR3 sequence is 19 residues long. Trimming at V came to 5 bases and at J to 5 bases, leaving 20 bases not matched to a gene. The CDR3 loop reads CASRAKISGSGVADNEQFF. The DNA of the CDR3 is TGTGCCAGCAGAGCCAAGATTAGCGGGAGTGGTGTGGCTGACAATGAGCAGTTCTTC.

The rearrangement joins TRBV2 to TRBJ1-1; 9 positions agree with TRBD1. The J segment lost 6 bases and the V segment lost 6 bases, leaving 2 bases of the junction unmatched. CDR3 length: 12 amino acids. CDR1 and CDR2 (germline): SNHLY, FYNNEI. The CDR3: CASRDRGPEAFF. The CDR3 nucleotides read TGTGCCAGCAGGGACAGGGGCCCTGAAGCTTTCTTT. Supplemented by reference TRBV2 and TRBJ1-1, the full variable domain reads EPEVTQTPSHQVTQMGQEVILRCVPISNHLYFYWYRQILGQKVEFLVSFYNNEISEKSEIFDDQFSVERPDGSNFTLKIRSTKLEDSAMYFCASRDRGPEAFFGQGTRLTVV.

In this sample, this clone turned up once. V is TRBV4-1 and J is TRBJ2-1; 8 bases are shared with TRBD1. Trimming at V came to 2 bases and at J to 5 bases, leaving 8 bases not matched to a gene. Germline loops: CDR1 MGHRA, CDR2 YSYEKL. The CDR3 covers 16 residues. The CDR3 spells CASSQPTGESHNEQFF. In nucleotides, the CDR3 is TGCGCCAGCAGCCAACCGACAGGGGAGAGCCACAATGAGCAGTTCTTC.

V gene TRBV29-1 combines with J gene TRBJ2-3; D possibly corresponds to TRBD2 (5 bases). In germline, CDR1 is SQVTM, CDR2 ANQGSEA. This CDR3 has 13 residues. Trimming pared 4 bases from V and 2 bases from J, leaving 10 bases between. The CDR3, as DNA: TGCAGCGTTGTTGGACTCTACACAGATACGCAGTATTTT. Translating gives CSVVGLYTDTQYF.

Notes on this clone: One junction end does not reproduce the germline sequence, and a read error may be involved. J is TRBJ2-7 and V is TRBV6-1; 9 bases are a match to TRBD1. The V gene's germline CDR1 is MNHNS and CDR2 SASEGT. The CDR3 covers 14 residues. The CDR3 region has the DNA TGTGCCAGCTCGGATGAACCGGGACAGGGAGTTCGGAACTTC. Translated: CASSDEPGQGVRNF.

J is TRBJ2-1 and V is TRBV11-2, with TRBD2 matching 8 bases. This CDR3 has 16 residues. The junction had 3 bases not matched to a gene; V was cut back by 2 bases and J by 0 bases. The germline gives CDR1 SGHAT, CDR2 FQNNGV. Here the CDR3 reads CASSLTSGSSYNEQFF. The CDR3 DNA sequence: TGTGCCAGCAGCTTAACAAGCGGGAGCTCCTACAATGAGCAGTTCTTC. Full variable domain (rest looked up from reference TRBV11-2 and TRBJ2-1): EAGVAQSPRYKIIEKRQSVAFWCNPISGHATLYWYQQILGQGPKLLIQFQNNGVVDDSQLPKDRFSAERLKGVDSTLKIQPAKLEDSAVYLCASSLTSGSSYNEQFFGPGTRLTVL.